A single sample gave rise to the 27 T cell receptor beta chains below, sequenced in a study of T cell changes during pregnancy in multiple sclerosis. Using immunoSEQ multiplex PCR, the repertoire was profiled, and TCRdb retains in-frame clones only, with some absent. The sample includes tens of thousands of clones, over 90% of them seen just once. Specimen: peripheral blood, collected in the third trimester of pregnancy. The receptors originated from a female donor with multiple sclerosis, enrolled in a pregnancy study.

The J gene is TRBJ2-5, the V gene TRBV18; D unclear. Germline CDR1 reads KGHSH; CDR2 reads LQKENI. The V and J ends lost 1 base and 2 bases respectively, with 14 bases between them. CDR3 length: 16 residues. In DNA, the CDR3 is TGTGCCAGCTCACCACTCCCGGCGGTCACACAAGAGACCCAGTACTTC. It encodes CASSPLPAVTQETQYF.

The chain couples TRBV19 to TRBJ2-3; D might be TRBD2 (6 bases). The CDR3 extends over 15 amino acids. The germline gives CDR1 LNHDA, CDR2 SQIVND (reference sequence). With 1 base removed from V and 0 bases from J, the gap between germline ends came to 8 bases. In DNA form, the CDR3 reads TGTGCCAGTAGTATAGCCGGGAGAAGCACAGATACGCAGTATTTT. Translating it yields CASSIAGRSTDTQYF.

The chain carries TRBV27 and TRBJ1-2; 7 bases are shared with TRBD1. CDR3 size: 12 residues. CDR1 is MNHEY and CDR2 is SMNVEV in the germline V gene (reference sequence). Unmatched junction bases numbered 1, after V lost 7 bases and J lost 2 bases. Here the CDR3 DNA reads TGTGCCAGCAAGGGACAGAACTATGGCTACACCTTC. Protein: CASKGQNYGYTF.

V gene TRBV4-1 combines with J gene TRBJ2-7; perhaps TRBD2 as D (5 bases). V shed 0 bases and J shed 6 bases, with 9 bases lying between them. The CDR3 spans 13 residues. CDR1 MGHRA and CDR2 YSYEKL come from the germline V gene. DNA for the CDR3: TGCGCCAGCAGCCAAGAAGGCGGAGGCGAGCAGTACTTC. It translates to CASSQEGGGEQYF.

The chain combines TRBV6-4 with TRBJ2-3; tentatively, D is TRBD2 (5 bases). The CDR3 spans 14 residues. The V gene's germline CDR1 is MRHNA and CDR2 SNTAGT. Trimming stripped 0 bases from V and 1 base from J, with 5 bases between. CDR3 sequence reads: CASSDSGGTDTQYF. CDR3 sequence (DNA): TGTGCCAGCAGTGACTCGGGAGGCACAGATACGCAGTATTTT.

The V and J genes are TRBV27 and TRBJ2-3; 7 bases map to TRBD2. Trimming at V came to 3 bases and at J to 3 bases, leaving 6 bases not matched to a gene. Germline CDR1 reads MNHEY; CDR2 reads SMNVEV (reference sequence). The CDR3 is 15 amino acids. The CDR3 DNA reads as TGTGCCAGCAGTTTGGGTAGCGGGTATACAGATACGCAGTATTTT. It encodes CASSLGSGYTDTQYF.

The CDR3 loop is CAWSVDWAGDDQPQHF. CDR3 sequence (DNA): TGTGCCTGGAGTGTAGACTGGGCAGGGGACGATCAGCCCCAGCATTTT. The V and J genes are TRBV30 and TRBJ1-5, with TRBD1 as a possible D gene (6 bases). Germline V gene sequence: CDR1 GTSNPN, CDR2 SVGIG (reference sequence). This CDR3 is 16 amino acids long. V lost 0 bases and J lost 5, with 17 bases in between.

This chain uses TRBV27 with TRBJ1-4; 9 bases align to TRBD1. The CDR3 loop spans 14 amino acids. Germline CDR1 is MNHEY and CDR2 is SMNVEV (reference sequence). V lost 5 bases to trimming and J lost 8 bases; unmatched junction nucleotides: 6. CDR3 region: CASSTQGAAEKLFF. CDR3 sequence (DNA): TGTGCCAGCAGTACACAGGGGGCGGCGGAAAAACTGTTTTTT.

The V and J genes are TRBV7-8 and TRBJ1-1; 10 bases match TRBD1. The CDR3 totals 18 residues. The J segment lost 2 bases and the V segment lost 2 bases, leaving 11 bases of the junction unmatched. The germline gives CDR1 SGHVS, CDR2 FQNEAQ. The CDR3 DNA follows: TGTGCCAGCAGCTTACTCCGGGACAGGGGCCTTCTTAACACTGAAGCTTTCTTT. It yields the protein CASSLLRDRGLLNTEAFF.

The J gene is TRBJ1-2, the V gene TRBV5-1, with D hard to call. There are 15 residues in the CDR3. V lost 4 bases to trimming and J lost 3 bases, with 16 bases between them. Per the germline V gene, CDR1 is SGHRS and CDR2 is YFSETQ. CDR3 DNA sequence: TGCGCCAGCAGCGTGTTCGGCAGCGGGGACTATGGCTACACCTTC. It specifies CASSVFGSGDYGYTF.

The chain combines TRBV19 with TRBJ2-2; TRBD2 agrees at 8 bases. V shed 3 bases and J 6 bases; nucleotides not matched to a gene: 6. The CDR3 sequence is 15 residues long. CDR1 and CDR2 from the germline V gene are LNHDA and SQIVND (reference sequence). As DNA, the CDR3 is TGTGCCAGTAGTATGTCGGGAGGGCCGCCCGGGGAGCTGTTTTTT. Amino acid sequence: CASSMSGGPPGELFF.

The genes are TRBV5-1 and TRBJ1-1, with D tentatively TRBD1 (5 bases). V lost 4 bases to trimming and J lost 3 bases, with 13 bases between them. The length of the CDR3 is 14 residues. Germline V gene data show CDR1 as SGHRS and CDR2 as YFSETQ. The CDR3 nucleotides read TGCGCCAGCAGCCGATTCAGCAGGGACACTGAAGCTTTCTTT. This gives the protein CASSRFSRDTEAFF.

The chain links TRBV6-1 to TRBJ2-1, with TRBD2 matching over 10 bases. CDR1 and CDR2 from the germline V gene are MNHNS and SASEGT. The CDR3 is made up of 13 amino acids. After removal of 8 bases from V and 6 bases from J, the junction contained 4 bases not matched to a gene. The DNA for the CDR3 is TGTGCCAGCCGGGCTAGCGGGAGCAATGAGCAGTTCTTC. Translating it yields CASRASGSNEQFF.

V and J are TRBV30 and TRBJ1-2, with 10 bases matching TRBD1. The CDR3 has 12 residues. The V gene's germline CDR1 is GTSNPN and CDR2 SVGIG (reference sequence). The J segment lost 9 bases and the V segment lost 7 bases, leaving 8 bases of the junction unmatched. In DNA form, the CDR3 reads TGTGCCTTCGTTCGGGACAGGGGAAGCTACACCTTC. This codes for CAFVRDRGSYTF.

The CDR3 here is CASSLNRGTEAFF. The CDR3 DNA is TGTGCCAGCAGTTTAAACAGGGGAACTGAAGCTTTCTTT. The J gene is TRBJ1-1, the V gene TRBV28; 7 positions match TRBD1. The CDR3 totals 13 residues. After removal of 2 bases from V and 5 bases from J, the junction contained 2 bases not matched to a gene. Per germline, CDR1 MDHEN and CDR2 SYDVKM.

This CDR3 is CASTALRDRGNYGYTF. The CDR3 nucleotides are TGTGCCAGCACAGCACTCCGGGACAGGGGGAACTATGGCTACACCTTC. The chain uses TRBV11-1 and TRBJ1-2; TRBD1 matches 11 bases. The CDR3 has 16 amino acids. The V gene's germline CDR1 is SGHAT and CDR2 FQDESV (reference sequence). V shed 7 bases, J shed 2 bases, and the junction held 9 bases outside the gene matches.

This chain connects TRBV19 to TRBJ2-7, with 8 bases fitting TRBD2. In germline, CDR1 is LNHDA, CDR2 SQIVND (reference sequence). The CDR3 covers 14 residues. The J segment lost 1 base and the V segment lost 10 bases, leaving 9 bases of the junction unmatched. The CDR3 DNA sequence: TGTGCCACCGCAACGGGACTAGGTTCCTACGAGCAGTACTTC. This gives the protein CATATGLGSYEQYF.

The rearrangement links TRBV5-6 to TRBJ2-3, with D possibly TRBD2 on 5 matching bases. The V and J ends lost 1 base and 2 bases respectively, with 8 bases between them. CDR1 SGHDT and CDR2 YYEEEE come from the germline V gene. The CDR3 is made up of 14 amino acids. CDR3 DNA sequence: TGTGCCAGCAGCTTGCGGGGAGACACAGATACGCAGTATTTT. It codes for CASSLRGDTDTQYF. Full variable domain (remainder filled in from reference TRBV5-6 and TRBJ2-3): DAGVTQSPTHLIKTRGQQVTLRCSPKSGHDTVSWYQQALGQGPQFIFQYYEEEERQRGNFPDRFSGHQFPNYSSELNVNALLLGDSALYLCASSLRGDTDTQYFGPGTRLTVL.

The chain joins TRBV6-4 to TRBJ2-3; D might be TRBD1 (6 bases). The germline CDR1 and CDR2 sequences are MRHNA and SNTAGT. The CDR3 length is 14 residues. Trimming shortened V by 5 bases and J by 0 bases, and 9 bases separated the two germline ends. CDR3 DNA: TGTGCCAGCAGTCCCAGGGGTAGCACAGATACGCAGTATTTT. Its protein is CASSPRGSTDTQYF.

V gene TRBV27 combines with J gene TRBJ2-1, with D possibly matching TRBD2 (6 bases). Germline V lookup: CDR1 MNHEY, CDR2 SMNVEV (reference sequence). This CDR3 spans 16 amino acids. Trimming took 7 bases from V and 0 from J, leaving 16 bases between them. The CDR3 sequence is CASTLILGGSYNEQFF. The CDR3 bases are TGTGCCAGCACCCTTATACTGGGGGGCTCCTACAATGAGCAGTTCTTC.

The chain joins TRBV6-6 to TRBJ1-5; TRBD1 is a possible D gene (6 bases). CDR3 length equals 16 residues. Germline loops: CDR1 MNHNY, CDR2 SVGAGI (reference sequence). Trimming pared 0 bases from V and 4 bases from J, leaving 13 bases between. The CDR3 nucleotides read TGTGCCAGCAGTTACTCGACGACAGGTGGGAATCAGCCCCAGCATTTT. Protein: CASSYSTTGGNQPQHF.

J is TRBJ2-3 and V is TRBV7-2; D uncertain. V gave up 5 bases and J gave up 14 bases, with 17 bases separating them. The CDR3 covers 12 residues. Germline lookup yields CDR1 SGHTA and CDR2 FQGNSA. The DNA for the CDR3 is TGTGCCAGCAGCGCCGACCTAGGAAGGAGGTATTTT. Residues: CASSADLGRRYF.

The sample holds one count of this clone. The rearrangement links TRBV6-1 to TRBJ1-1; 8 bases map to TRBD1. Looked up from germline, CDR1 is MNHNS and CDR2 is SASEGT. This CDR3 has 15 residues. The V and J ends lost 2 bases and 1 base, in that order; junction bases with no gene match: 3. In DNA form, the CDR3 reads TGTGCCAGCAGTGAACGCAGGGGGCGGAACACTGAAGCTTTCTTT. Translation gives CASSERRGRNTEAFF.

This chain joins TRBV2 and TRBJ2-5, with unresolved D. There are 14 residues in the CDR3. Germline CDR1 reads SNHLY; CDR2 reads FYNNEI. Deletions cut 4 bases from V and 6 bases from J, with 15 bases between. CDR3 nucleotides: TGTGCCAGCAGTGGTGACATGGGTTTTCAGACCCAGTACTTC. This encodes CASSGDMGFQTQYF.

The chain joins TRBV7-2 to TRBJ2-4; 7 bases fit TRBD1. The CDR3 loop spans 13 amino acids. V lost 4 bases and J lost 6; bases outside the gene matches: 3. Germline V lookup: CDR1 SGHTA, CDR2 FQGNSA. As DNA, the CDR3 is TGTGCCAGCAGCTCAACAGGGGTAAACATTCAGTACTTC. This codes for CASSSTGVNIQYF.

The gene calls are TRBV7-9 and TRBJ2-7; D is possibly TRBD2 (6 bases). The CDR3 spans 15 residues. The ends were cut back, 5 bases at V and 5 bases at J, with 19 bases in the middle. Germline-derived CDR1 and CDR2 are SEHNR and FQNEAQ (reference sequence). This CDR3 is CASSLKAGKADEQYF. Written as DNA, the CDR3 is TGTGCCAGCAGCCTCAAGGCGGGGAAGGCGGACGAGCAGTACTTC. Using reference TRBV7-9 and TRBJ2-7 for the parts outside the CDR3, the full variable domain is DTGVSQNPRHKITKRGQNVTFRCDPISEHNRLYWYRQTLGQGPEFLTYFQNEAQLEKSRLLSDRFSAERPKGSFSTLEIQRTEQGDSAMYLCASSLKAGKADEQYFGPGTRLTVT.

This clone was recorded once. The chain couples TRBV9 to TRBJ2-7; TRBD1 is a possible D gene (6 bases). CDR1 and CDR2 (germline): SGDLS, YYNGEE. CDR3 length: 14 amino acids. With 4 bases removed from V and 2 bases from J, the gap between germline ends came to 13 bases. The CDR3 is CASSSTGIPYEQYF. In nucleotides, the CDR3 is TGTGCCAGCAGCTCCACAGGGATTCCCTACGAGCAGTACTTC. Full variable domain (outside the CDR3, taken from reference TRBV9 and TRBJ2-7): DSGVTQTPKHLITATGQRVTLRCSPRSGDLSVYWYQQSLDQGLQFLIQYYNGEERAKGNILERFSAQQFPDLHSELNLSSLELGDSALYFCASSSTGIPYEQYFGPGTRLTVT.